The 24 T cell receptor beta chains listed next were all sequenced from one sample in a study of T cell changes during pregnancy in multiple sclerosis. Using immunoSEQ multiplex PCR, the repertoire was profiled, and TCRdb retains in-frame clones only, with some absent. The repertoire has tens of thousands of clones, around 94% of them found once; the top ten carry about 1%. This specimen was peripheral blood, taken in the second trimester of pregnancy. These receptors were collected from a female donor in good health, enrolled as a control in a pregnancy study.

J is TRBJ1-2 and V is TRBV11-2, with 11 nucleotides matching TRBD1. The CDR3 length is 17 residues. With V trimmed by 3 bases and J by 5 bases, 11 bases remained unmatched. Germline values: CDR1 SGHAT, CDR2 FQNNGV. CDR3 loop: CASSLDGTGGFGYGYTF. The CDR3 DNA is TGTGCCAGCAGCTTGGACGGGACAGGGGGATTCGGGTATGGCTACACCTTC.

This chain connects TRBV4-1 to TRBJ2-1, with 8 bases aligning to TRBD2. Germline CDR1 reads MGHRA; CDR2 reads YSYEKL. This CDR3 spans 17 amino acids. The V segment lost 2 bases and the J segment 7 bases; nucleotides outside the gene matches: 13. This CDR3 reads CASSQMLSGGPLNEQFF. CDR3 nucleotides: TGCGCCAGCAGCCAAATGTTATCGGGAGGGCCGTTAAATGAGCAGTTCTTC.

This clone has a single count. The V call is TRBV13, the J call TRBJ2-1; the match to TRBD2 covers 10 bases. The germline CDR1 and CDR2 sequences are PRHDT and FYEKMQ (reference sequence). J gave up 6 bases and V 4 bases, and 12 bases lay outside the gene matches. This CDR3 region has 17 residues. In nucleotides, the CDR3 is TGTGCCAGCAGCTCGCCCCCACCGGGACTAGCGAGCAATGAGCAGTTCTTC. It codes for CASSSPPPGLASNEQFF. The entire variable domain, with the rest obtained from reference TRBV13 and TRBJ2-1, is as follows: AAGVIQSPRHLIKEKRETATLKCYPIPRHDTVYWYQQGPGQDPQFLISFYEKMQSDKGSIPDRFSAQQFSDYHSELNMSSLELGDSALYFCASSSPPPGLASNEQFFGPGTRLTVL.

V usage is TRBV27 and J usage is TRBJ1-1, with 8 bases matching TRBD1. The CDR3 consists of 15 residues. The ends lost 5 bases at V and 6 bases at J; junction bases unmatched: 11. Per germline, CDR1 MNHEY and CDR2 SMNVEV (reference sequence). This CDR3 is CASSSTGQGESEAFF. The CDR3, as DNA: TGTGCCAGCAGTAGTACCGGACAGGGAGAATCTGAAGCTTTCTTT.

The chain carries TRBV27 and TRBJ2-7; a weak D match, TRBD2 (5 bases). This CDR3 comprises 13 residues. V gave up 6 bases and J gave up 6 bases, with 15 bases separating them. The germline CDR1 and CDR2 sequences are MNHEY and SMNVEV (reference sequence). The DNA of the CDR3 is TGTGCCAGCAGCCCGGGAAGTTCTCCCGAGCAGTACTTC. This encodes CASSPGSSPEQYF.

The V gene is TRBV7-9, the J gene TRBJ1-1, with TRBD1 matching 9 bases. CDR3 size: 17 residues. V shed 5 bases, J shed 7 bases, and the junction held 17 bases outside the gene matches. Germline values: CDR1 SEHNR, CDR2 FQNEAQ (reference sequence). The CDR3 nucleotides are TGTGCCAGCAGCCCCCGTTACACAGGGACAGGGAGCTATGAAGCTTTCTTT. Its translation: CASSPRYTGTGSYEAFF.

The CDR3 nucleotides are TGTGCCAGCACCAGAGGCGGGGGACCCTCTAATCAGCCCCAGCATTTT. Residues: CASTRGGGPSNQPQHF. V is TRBV2 and J is TRBJ1-5; TRBD1 is a possible D gene (5 bases). V was trimmed by 7 bases and J by 4 bases, leaving 20 bases between them. CDR3 length: 16 amino acids. In germline, CDR1 is SNHLY, CDR2 FYNNEI. The full variable domain, in which reference TRBV2 and TRBJ1-5 provide the parts outside the CDR3, is EPEVTQTPSHQVTQMGQEVILRCVPISNHLYFYWYRQILGQKVEFLVSFYNNEISEKSEIFDDQFSVERPDGSNFTLKIRSTKLEDSAMYFCASTRGGGPSNQPQHFGDGTRLSIL.

The CDR3 DNA is TGTGCCAGCAGCGGACAGGGGTTGGGGCAGCCCCAGCATTTT. This encodes CASSGQGLGQPQHF. The rearrangement links TRBV2 to TRBJ1-5; TRBD1 aligns across 9 bases. The V segment lost 6 bases and the J segment 7 bases; nucleotides outside the gene matches: 7. The V gene's germline CDR1 is SNHLY and CDR2 FYNNEI. CDR3 size: 14 residues. The variable domain in full, with the rest retrieved from reference TRBV2 and TRBJ1-5, is EPEVTQTPSHQVTQMGQEVILRCVPISNHLYFYWYRQILGQKVEFLVSFYNNEISEKSEIFDDQFSVERPDGSNFTLKIRSTKLEDSAMYFCASSGQGLGQPQHFGDGTRLSIL.

The chain joins TRBV11-2 to TRBJ2-7; D perhaps matches TRBD1 (6 bases). The germline V gene has CDR1 SGHAT and CDR2 FQNNGV. This CDR3 has 12 residues. The ends were cut back, 5 bases at V and 7 bases at J, with 12 bases in the middle. The CDR3 DNA reads as TGTGCCAGCAGCCCTGACAGGATGGAGCAGTACTTC. As protein: CASSPDRMEQYF.

The chain links TRBV15 to TRBJ2-3, with TRBD1 as a possible D gene (6 bases). Trimming cost V 5 bases and J 2 bases, with 11 bases left between them. CDR1 and CDR2 (germline): LNHNV, YYDKDF (reference sequence). The CDR3 has 14 residues. CDR3 sequence (DNA): TGTGCCACCAGCCTTGGACAGTACACAGATACGCAGTATTTT. Its protein product is CATSLGQYTDTQYF.

The chain combines TRBV5-5 with TRBJ2-5; D uncertain. CDR3 size: 13 residues. CDR1 and CDR2 from the germline V gene are SGHKS and YYEKEE (reference sequence). V lost 0 bases and J 2 bases, leaving 5 bases between the germline ends. For the CDR3, the DNA is TGTGCCAGCAGCTTGGCTCCTCAAGAGACCCAGTACTTC. Translating gives CASSLAPQETQYF.

This chain joins TRBV2 and TRBJ2-5; no firm D call. Trimming removed 3 bases from V and 4 bases from J, with 6 bases in between. Germline loops: CDR1 SNHLY, CDR2 FYNNEI. This CDR3 has 12 amino acids. CDR3: CASSESVETQYF. CDR3 sequence (DNA): TGTGCCAGCAGTGAGAGCGTAGAGACCCAGTACTTC.

The J gene is TRBJ2-3, the V gene TRBV7-9; the match to TRBD2 covers 8 bases. The CDR3 is 16 residues long. Trimming at V came to 2 bases and at J to 4 bases, leaving 8 bases not matched to a gene. The germline gives CDR1 SEHNR, CDR2 FQNEAQ (reference sequence). The CDR3 coding sequence is TGTGCCAGCAGCTTAACCCGGACTAGCCTTCCAGATACGCAGTATTTT. Translating gives CASSLTRTSLPDTQYF. The whole variable domain, remainder taken from reference TRBV7-9 and TRBJ2-3, is DTGVSQNPRHKITKRGQNVTFRCDPISEHNRLYWYRQTLGQGPEFLTYFQNEAQLEKSRLLSDRFSAERPKGSFSTLEIQRTEQGDSAMYLCASSLTRTSLPDTQYFGPGTRLTVL.

The chain recombines TRBV13 with TRBJ1-2; D is perhaps TRBD1 (5 bases). The CDR3 runs 13 residues. Germline CDR1 is PRHDT and CDR2 is FYEKMQ (reference sequence). The V end was cut by 5 bases, the J end by 2 bases, with 9 bases between. The chain's CDR3 is CASSPDRNYGYTF. The CDR3 bases are TGTGCCAGCAGCCCCGACAGAAACTATGGCTACACCTTC.

J is TRBJ2-3 and V is TRBV2; D uncertain. The V gene's germline CDR1 is SNHLY and CDR2 FYNNEI. The CDR3 sequence is 12 residues long. Trimming removed 5 bases at V and 2 bases at J, with 5 bases between. CDR3 nucleotide sequence: TGTGCCAGCAGTTACTCCACAGATACGCAGTATTTT. This translates into CASSYSTDTQYF. The full variable domain, with the rest looked up from reference TRBV2 and TRBJ2-3, is EPEVTQTPSHQVTQMGQEVILRCVPISNHLYFYWYRQILGQKVEFLVSFYNNEISEKSEIFDDQFSVERPDGSNFTLKIRSTKLEDSAMYFCASSYSTDTQYFGPGTRLTVL.

Points on this clone: Other DNA variants within this sample encode the same CDR3. The chain recombines TRBV7-2 with TRBJ2-5; tentatively, D is TRBD2 (5 bases). There are 14 residues in the CDR3. Deletions cut 5 bases from V and 5 bases from J, with 15 bases between. The germline V gene has CDR1 SGHTA and CDR2 FQGNSA. The CDR3 is CASSPGLAQETQYF. As DNA, the CDR3 is TGTGCCAGCAGCCCCGGACTTGCCCAGGAGACCCAGTACTTC.

CDR3 DNA: TGTGCCAGCCACCCCACAGGGCTGGAAGAGACCCAGTACTTC. It yields the protein CASHPTGLEETQYF. The rearrangement links TRBV28 to TRBJ2-5, with a possible D match to TRBD1 (6 bases). The V end lost 8 bases, the J end lost 3 bases, and 16 bases lay between the germline ends. Per the germline V gene, CDR1 is MDHEN and CDR2 is SYDVKM. This CDR3 has 14 residues. Complete variable domain (other parts from reference TRBV28 and TRBJ2-5): DVKVTQSSRYLVKRTGEKVFLECVQDMDHENMFWYRQDPGLGLRLIYFSYDVKMKEKGDIPEGYSVSREKKERFSLILESASTNQTSMYLCASHPTGLEETQYFGPGTRLLVL.

This clone was detected only a few times. The chain recombines TRBV7-8 with TRBJ2-7, with 8 bases that match TRBD1. This CDR3 spans 15 amino acids. The V segment lost 5 bases and the J segment 7 bases; nucleotides outside the gene matches: 13. From germline, CDR1 is SGHVS and CDR2 FQNEAQ. The CDR3 loop reads CASSNQGQARGEQYF. CDR3 DNA: TGTGCCAGCAGCAACCAGGGACAGGCCAGGGGGGAGCAGTACTTC.

This clone has only one observation. V is TRBV6-4 and J is TRBJ2-5, with TRBD1 matching over 10 bases. The germline gives CDR1 MRHNA, CDR2 SNTAGT. V shed 3 bases and J 5 bases; nucleotides not matched to a gene: 3. The CDR3 is 14 residues long. This chain's CDR3 is CASSDVGQGETQYF. CDR3 sequence (DNA): TGTGCCAGCAGTGATGTGGGACAGGGGGAGACCCAGTACTTC.

V usage is TRBV10-3 and J usage is TRBJ2-1, with D possibly TRBD1 on 6 matching bases. The ends were cut back, 3 bases at V and 3 bases at J, with 9 bases in the middle. The CDR3 spans 14 residues. Germline lookup yields CDR1 ENHRY and CDR2 SYGVKD. CDR3 region: CAISEGQNYNEQFF. The CDR3 coding sequence is TGTGCCATCAGTGAAGGACAGAACTACAATGAGCAGTTCTTC.

This clone is medium-sized. The chain couples TRBV6-4 to TRBJ2-3; 9 positions match TRBD2. The CDR3 has 15 amino acids. CDR1 MRHNA and CDR2 SNTAGT come from the germline V gene. Unmatched junction bases numbered 6, after V lost 4 bases and J lost 4 bases. CDR3 nucleotide sequence: TGTGCCAGCAGTGTGGCGGGAGGGACTTCAGATACGCAGTATTTT. Translating gives CASSVAGGTSDTQYF.

V is TRBV27 and J is TRBJ2-1, with a tentative D call TRBD1 (7 bases). V lost 5 bases and J 1 base, leaving 18 bases between the germline ends. Germline V gives CDR1 MNHEY, CDR2 SMNVEV (reference sequence). This CDR3 is 17 amino acids long. The CDR3 DNA follows: TGTGCCAGCAGTCGATACAGGGGACTTCCTTCCTACAATGAGCAGTTCTTC. Its protein is CASSRYRGLPSYNEQFF.

This clone was picked up a small number of times. The CDR3 sequence: CASSFQREGPPGEQYF. The CDR3 DNA sequence: TGTGCCAGCAGTTTCCAGCGGGAGGGCCCGCCGGGCGAGCAGTACTTC. The chain links TRBV6-6 to TRBJ2-7; 10 positions agree with TRBD2. The trim removed 4 bases at V and 6 bases at J, leaving 12 bases unmatched. Germline V gives CDR1 MNHNY, CDR2 SVGAGI (reference sequence). The CDR3 has 16 amino acids.

The chain uses TRBV5-4 and TRBJ2-5; 9 bases fit TRBD1. V dropped 4 bases and J dropped 2; count of bases not matched to a gene: 3. Germline CDR1 is SGHNT and CDR2 is YYREEE (reference sequence). This CDR3 is built from 14 residues. CDR3 sequence reads: CASSRQGEQETQYF. DNA for the CDR3: TGTGCCAGCAGCCGACAGGGGGAACAAGAGACCCAGTACTTC.